This TCR beta chain originates from a study of human T cells and chemical hapten exposure. Described time point: patch test 2, 6 weeks after DPC sensitization. The treatment was: therapeutic diphenylcyclopropenone sensitization with weekly scalp DPC. TCRdb reanalysed the RACE reads using MiXCR and keeps one entry per CDR3 protein. The data contain fewer than 100,000 distinct CDR3 sequences, 9% to 9.5% of them singletons. This clonotype has just a few counts. The source of this sequence is a woman aged 40 to 50 with alopecia areata. Some clones in this sample may be carry-over from other donors' samples. The input for sequencing was whole blood, taken in connection with sensitization to the hapten diphenylcyclopropenone (DPC).

CDR3 loop: CAWSLQGGGANVLTF. The CDR3 DNA follows: TGTGCCTGGAGCCTACAGGGAGGTGGGGCCAACGTCCTGACTTTC. The rearrangement links TRBV30 to TRBJ2-6; either TRBD1 or TRBD2 may supply D (6 bases each). Trimming shortened V by 3 bases and J by 3 bases, and 12 bases separated the two germline ends. Germline CDR1 is GTSNPN and CDR2 is SVGIG (reference sequence). CDR3 length: 15 residues.